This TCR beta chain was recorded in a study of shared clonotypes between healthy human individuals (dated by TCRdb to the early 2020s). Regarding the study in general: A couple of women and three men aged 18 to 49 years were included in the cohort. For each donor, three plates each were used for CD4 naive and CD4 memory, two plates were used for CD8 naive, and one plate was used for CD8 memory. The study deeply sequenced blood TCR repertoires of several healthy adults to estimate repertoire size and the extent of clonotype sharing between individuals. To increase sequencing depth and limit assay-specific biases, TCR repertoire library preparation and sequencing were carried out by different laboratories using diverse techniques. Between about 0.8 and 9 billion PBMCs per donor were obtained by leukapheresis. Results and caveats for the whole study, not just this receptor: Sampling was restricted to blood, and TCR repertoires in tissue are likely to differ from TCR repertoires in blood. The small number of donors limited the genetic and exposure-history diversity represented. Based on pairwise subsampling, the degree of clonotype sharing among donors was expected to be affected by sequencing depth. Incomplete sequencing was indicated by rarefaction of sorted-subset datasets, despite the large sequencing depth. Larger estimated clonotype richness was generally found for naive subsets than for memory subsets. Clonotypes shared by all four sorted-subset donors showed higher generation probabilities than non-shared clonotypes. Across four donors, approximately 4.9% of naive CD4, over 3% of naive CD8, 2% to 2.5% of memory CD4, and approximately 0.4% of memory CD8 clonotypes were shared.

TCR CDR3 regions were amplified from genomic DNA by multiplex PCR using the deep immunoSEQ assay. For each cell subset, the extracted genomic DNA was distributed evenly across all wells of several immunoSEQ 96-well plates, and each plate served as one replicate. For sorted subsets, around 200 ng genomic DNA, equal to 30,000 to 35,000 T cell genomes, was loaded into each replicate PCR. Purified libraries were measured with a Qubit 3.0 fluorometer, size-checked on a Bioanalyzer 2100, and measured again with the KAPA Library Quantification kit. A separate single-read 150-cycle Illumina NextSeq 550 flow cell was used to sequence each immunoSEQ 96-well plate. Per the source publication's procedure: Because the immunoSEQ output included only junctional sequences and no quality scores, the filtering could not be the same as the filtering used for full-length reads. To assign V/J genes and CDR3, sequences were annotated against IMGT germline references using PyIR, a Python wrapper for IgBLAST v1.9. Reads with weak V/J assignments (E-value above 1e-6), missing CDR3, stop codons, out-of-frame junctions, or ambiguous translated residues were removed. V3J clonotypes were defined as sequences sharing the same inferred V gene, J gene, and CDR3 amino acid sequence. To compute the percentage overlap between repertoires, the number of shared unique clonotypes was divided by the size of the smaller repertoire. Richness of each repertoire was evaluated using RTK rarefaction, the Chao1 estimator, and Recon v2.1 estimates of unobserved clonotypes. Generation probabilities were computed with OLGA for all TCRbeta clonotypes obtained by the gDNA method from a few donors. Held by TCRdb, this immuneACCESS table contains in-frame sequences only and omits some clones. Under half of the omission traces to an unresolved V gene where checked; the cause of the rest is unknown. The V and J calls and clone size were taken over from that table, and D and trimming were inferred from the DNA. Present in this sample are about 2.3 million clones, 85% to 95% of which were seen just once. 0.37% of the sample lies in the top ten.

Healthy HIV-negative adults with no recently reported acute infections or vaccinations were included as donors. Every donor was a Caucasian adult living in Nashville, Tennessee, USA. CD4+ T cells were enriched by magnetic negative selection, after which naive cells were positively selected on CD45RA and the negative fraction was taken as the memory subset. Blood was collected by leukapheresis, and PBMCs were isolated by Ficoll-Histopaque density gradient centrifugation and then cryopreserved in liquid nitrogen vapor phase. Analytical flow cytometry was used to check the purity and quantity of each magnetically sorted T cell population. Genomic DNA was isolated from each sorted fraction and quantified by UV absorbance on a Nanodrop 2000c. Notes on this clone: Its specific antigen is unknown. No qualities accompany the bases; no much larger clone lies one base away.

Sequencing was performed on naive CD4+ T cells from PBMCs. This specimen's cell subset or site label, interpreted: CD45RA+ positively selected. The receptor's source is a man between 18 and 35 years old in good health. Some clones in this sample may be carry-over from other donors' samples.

CDR3 loop: CASSSSTQGNYGYTF. Read as DNA, the sequence is TGTGCCAGCAGTTCCAGCACCCAGGGTAACTATGGCTACACCTTC. This chain joins TRBV6-5 to TRBJ1-2; TRBD1 might be the D gene, on 5 matching bases. The CDR3 holds 15 amino acids from the cysteine to the phenylalanine. Kept here is only the CDR3 DNA, which spans 45 bases and is read in frame from base 1. CDR1 MNHEY and CDR2 SVGAGI were looked up in the germline V gene. Trimming takes 4 bases from V and 1 base from J, and the germline ends sit 13 bases apart.